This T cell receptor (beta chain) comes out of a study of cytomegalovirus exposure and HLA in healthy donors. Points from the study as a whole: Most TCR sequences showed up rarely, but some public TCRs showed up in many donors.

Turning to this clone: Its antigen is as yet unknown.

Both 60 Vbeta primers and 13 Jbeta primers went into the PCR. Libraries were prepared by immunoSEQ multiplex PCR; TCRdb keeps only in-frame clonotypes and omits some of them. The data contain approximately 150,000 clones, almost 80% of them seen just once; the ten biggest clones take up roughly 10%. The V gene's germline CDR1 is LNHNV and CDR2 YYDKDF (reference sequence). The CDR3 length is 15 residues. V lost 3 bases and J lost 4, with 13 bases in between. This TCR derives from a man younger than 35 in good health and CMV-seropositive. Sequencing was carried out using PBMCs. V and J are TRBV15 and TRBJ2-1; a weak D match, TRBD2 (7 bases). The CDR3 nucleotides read TGTGCCACCAGCAGGGGGGGGGCCGTTTACAATGAGCAGTTCTTC. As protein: CATSRGGAVYNEQFF.